This T cell receptor (beta chain) derives from a study of shared clonotypes between healthy human individuals. Study-level information: Per-donor plates numbered three CD4 naive, three CD4 memory, two CD8 naive and one CD8 memory. Study findings and constraints: All-four-donor shared clonotypes had higher generation probabilities than non-shared clonotypes did.

Libraries were prepared by immunoSEQ multiplex PCR; TCRdb keeps only in-frame clonotypes and omits some of them. Counted here are 900,000 to 1,200,000 clones, around three quarters occurring once; the ten biggest clones make up 0.5% to 0.65%. Note on this clone: Its antigen is still unknown.

Recent vaccinations or acute infections were absent in the healthy HIV-negative adult donors. V was shortened by 8 bases and J by 3 bases, with 20 bases between the two germline ends. The CDR3 consists of 15 residues. Germline loops: CDR1 MNHNS, CDR2 SASEGT. This chain joins TRBV6-1 and TRBJ2-7; D is uncertain. The sequence came from a man between 18 and 35 years old in good health. Some clones in this sample may be carry-over from other donors' samples. Material for sequencing was memory CD4+ T cells from PBMCs. The subset was: CD45RA-negative fraction. The CDR3 is CASSEGLSNYYEQYF. The CDR3 DNA follows: TGTGCCAGCTCGGAAGGGCTTTCCAACTACTACGAGCAGTACTTC.